This TCR beta chain was recorded in a study of metastatic and nonmetastatic thyroid tumors. The CDR3 runs to 16 residues. V gave up 0 bases and J gave up 0 bases, with 10 bases separating them. Germline V lookup: CDR1 SGHRS, CDR2 YFSETQ. This clone was observed at least ten times. Its specificity is not known. Thyroid surgery was performed in patients who had received no treatment beforehand. Study-level points and caveats: As reported, TCR beta diversity in blood and tumor was significantly higher in malignant thyroid tumors than in benign nodules.

TCRdb re-called clones via MiXCR from the PCR reads. The table includes 60,000 to 75,000 clones, just over 4% detected once. This receptor was obtained from a female donor with papillary thyroid cancer or a benign thyroid nodule (not recorded which). Some clones in this sample may be carry-over from other donors' samples. The chain carries TRBV5-1 and TRBJ2-1; D remains unclear. Sequencing was performed on blood. Here the CDR3 DNA reads TGCGCCAGCAGCTTGGGTGGAAGGAGCTCCTACAATGAGCAGTTCTTC. Encoded protein: CASSLGGRSSYNEQFF.